These 20 T cell receptor beta chains were all obtained from the same sample, sequenced in a study of Tregs in tolerant kidney transplant recipients. Repertoires were generated with immunoSEQ multiplex PCR, while TCRdb's copy carries only in-frame clones and drops some. The table has about 120,000 clones, roughly 93% seen once; the top ten hold approximately 0.59%. The sequencing input was CD4+ T cells from blood. Source of these receptors: a human donor in good health.

This chain links TRBV6-5 with TRBJ1-5, with D perhaps TRBD1 (6 bases). V shed 0 bases and J shed 2 bases, with 11 bases lying between them. The CDR3 spans 16 residues. Germline-derived CDR1 and CDR2 are MNHEY and SVGAGI. CDR3 DNA sequence: TGTGCCAGCAGTTACTCCCTACAGGGTGGCAATCAGCCCCAGCATTTT. It translates to CASSYSLQGGNQPQHF.

V gene TRBV19 combines with J gene TRBJ2-1, with TRBD2 matching 8 bases. CDR3 length: 15 amino acids. Trimming cost V 7 bases and J 0 bases; bases outside gene matches: 5. Germline V gives CDR1 LNHDA, CDR2 SQIVND (reference sequence). CDR3 amino acids: CASKGGRSSYNEQFF. CDR3 bases: TGTGCCAGTAAAGGCGGGAGGAGCTCCTACAATGAGCAGTTCTTC.

CDR3 in amino acids: CASNQGGRTDTQYF. As DNA, the CDR3 is TGTGCCAGCAACCAGGGGGGGCGTACAGATACGCAGTATTTT. The V gene is TRBV2, the J gene TRBJ2-3; D could derive from TRBD1 or TRBD2 (7 bases each). The CDR3 covers 14 residues. The germline V gene has CDR1 SNHLY and CDR2 FYNNEI. The V end lost 7 bases, the J end lost 3 bases, and 14 bases lay between the germline ends.

The V gene is TRBV6-5, the J gene TRBJ1-3; D is undetermined. CDR1 MNHEY and CDR2 SVGAGI come from the germline V gene. V shed 2 bases and J shed 0 bases, with 8 bases lying between them. This CDR3 is built from 15 residues. The CDR3 here is CASSYALGSGNTIYF. The CDR3 coding sequence is TGTGCCAGCAGTTACGCCCTTGGCTCTGGAAACACCATATATTTT.

The chain couples TRBV6-5 to TRBJ2-7, with D perhaps being TRBD1 or TRBD2 (6 bases each). V was trimmed by 6 bases and J by 4 bases, leaving 19 bases between them. Germline CDR1 and CDR2: MNHEY and SVGAGI. CDR3 size: 15 residues. Here the CDR3 reads CASRYGRGPRYEQYF. The CDR3 coding sequence is TGTGCCAGCAGGTACGGACGGGGGCCTCGGTACGAGCAGTACTTC.

V usage is TRBV9 and J usage is TRBJ1-5, with D possibly TRBD1 on 5 matching bases. The CDR3 loop spans 14 amino acids. Germline V gives CDR1 SGDLS, CDR2 YYNGEE. Trimming stripped 4 bases from V and 9 bases from J, with 17 bases between. The CDR3, as DNA: TGTGCCAGCAGCCCCATTTCGGGTCAGGGGCCCCAGCATTTT. Protein product: CASSPISGQGPQHF.

The chain joins TRBV11-2 to TRBJ1-4; TRBD1 matches 9 bases. The J segment lost 5 bases and the V segment lost 2 bases, leaving 3 bases of the junction unmatched. The CDR3 is made up of 15 amino acids. CDR1 is SGHAT and CDR2 is FQNNGV in the germline V gene. CDR3 sequence reads: CASSLSGQGNEKLFF. CDR3 DNA sequence: TGTGCCAGCAGCTTATCTGGACAGGGGAATGAAAAACTGTTTTTT. The full variable domain, completed using reference TRBV11-2 and TRBJ1-4, is EAGVAQSPRYKIIEKRQSVAFWCNPISGHATLYWYQQILGQGPKLLIQFQNNGVVDDSQLPKDRFSAERLKGVDSTLKIQPAKLEDSAVYLCASSLSGQGNEKLFFGSGTQLSVL.

This clone appeared once. The chain combines TRBV4-1 with TRBJ2-1; D is perhaps TRBD1 (5 bases). Germline assignment: CDR1 MGHRA and CDR2 YSYEKL. Trimming removed 6 bases from V and 7 bases from J, with 13 bases in between. The CDR3 consists of 13 residues. This CDR3 reads CASRGAKGNEQFF. For the CDR3, the DNA is TGCGCCAGCAGAGGGGCGAAGGGAAATGAGCAGTTCTTC.

The chain joins TRBV6-5 to TRBJ2-1; a weak D match, TRBD2 (5 bases). The CDR3 covers 16 residues. V dropped 0 bases and J dropped 0 bases, with 9 bases sitting between them. CDR1 is MNHEY, CDR2 SVGAGI, per germline. DNA for the CDR3: TGTGCCAGCAGTTACTCACGGGGAAGCTCCTACAATGAGCAGTTCTTC. Its protein is CASSYSRGSSYNEQFF.

The chain has TRBV2 and TRBJ2-7; 12 positions match TRBD1. CDR1 and CDR2 from the germline V gene are SNHLY and FYNNEI. The CDR3 sequence is 15 residues long. Trimming at V came to 5 bases and at J to 7 bases, leaving 9 bases not matched to a gene. Here the CDR3 reads CASSHEGQGAGEQYF. The DNA for the CDR3 is TGTGCCAGCAGTCACGAGGGACAGGGGGCAGGAGAGCAGTACTTC.

V and J are TRBV18 and TRBJ2-5; the D gene is possibly TRBD2 (6 bases). CDR3 length equals 13 residues. Germline lookup yields CDR1 KGHSH and CDR2 LQKENI. V was shortened by 8 bases and J by 2 bases, with 12 bases between the two germline ends. The CDR3 reads CASRQRVQETQYF. In DNA form, the CDR3 reads TGTGCCAGCCGTCAGCGGGTTCAAGAGACCCAGTACTTC.

The chain has TRBV18 and TRBJ1-1; no clear D. Per germline, CDR1 KGHSH and CDR2 LQKENI. V lost 2 bases and J 1 base, leaving 14 bases between the germline ends. The CDR3 runs to 16 residues. CDR3 DNA sequence: TGTGCCAGCTCACCAGGAAGAGGGTGGGGGAACACTGAAGCTTTCTTT. Translating gives CASSPGRGWGNTEAFF. Looking up the rest from reference TRBV18 and TRBJ1-1 gives the full variable domain: NAGVMQNPRHLVRRRGQEARLRCSPMKGHSHVYWYRQLPEEGLKFMVYLQKENIIDESGMPKERFSAEFPKEGPSILRIQQVVRGDSAAYFCASSPGRGWGNTEAFFGQGTRLTVV.

The chain joins TRBV7-6 to TRBJ1-3, with no clear D. V dropped 1 base and J dropped 9 bases, with 4 bases sitting between them. This CDR3 is 11 amino acids long. CDR1 and CDR2 (germline): SGHVS, FNYEAQ. The CDR3 sequence: CASSLGVTIYF. Written as DNA, the CDR3 is TGTGCCAGCAGCTTAGGTGTCACCATATATTTT.

This clone was seen once. The chain couples TRBV18 to TRBJ2-1, with 7 bases aligning to TRBD2. V was clipped by 6 bases and J by 5 bases; unmatched bases: 7. CDR3 size: 14 residues. Looked up from germline, CDR1 is KGHSH and CDR2 is LQKENI. Written as DNA, the CDR3 is TGTGCCAGCTCTAGCCTAGCGGAGAACAATGAGCAGTTCTTC. This translates into CASSSLAENNEQFF.

The CDR3, as DNA: TGTGCCAGCAGCCCCTCAGGGGGAGGCTACACCTTC. It translates to CASSPSGGGYTF. The J gene is TRBJ1-2, the V gene TRBV7-9, with 7 bases identical to TRBD1. CDR1 and CDR2 (germline): SEHNR, FQNEAQ (reference sequence). The CDR3 has 12 residues. With V trimmed by 5 bases and J by 8 bases, 5 bases remained unmatched.

The chain uses TRBV7-9 and TRBJ2-3, with TRBD1 matching over 7 bases. The CDR3 runs 13 residues. From germline, CDR1 is SEHNR and CDR2 FQNEAQ (reference sequence). V lost 8 bases, J lost 3 bases, and 5 bases stayed unmatched. CDR3 residues: CASVDRRTDTQYF. CDR3 DNA sequence: TGTGCCAGCGTGGACAGGCGAACAGATACGCAGTATTTT.

The V and J genes are TRBV5-1 and TRBJ2-7; D remains unclear. Trimming took 0 bases from V and 0 from J, leaving 7 bases between them. Germline V gene lookup returns CDR1 SGHRS and CDR2 YFSETQ. The CDR3 runs to 14 residues. CDR3 amino acids: CASSLGPGSYEQYF. The CDR3 DNA reads TGCGCCAGCAGCTTGGGTCCAGGCTCCTACGAGCAGTACTTC.

This chain uses TRBV12-5 with TRBJ2-2, with TRBD2 identical over 9 bases. The CDR3 is 17 residues long. The J segment lost 6 bases and the V segment lost 6 bases, leaving 14 bases of the junction unmatched. The germline V gene has CDR1 LGHNT and CDR2 FRNRAP. The DNA for the CDR3 is TGTGCTAGTGGAATACACGGCGGGACTAGCCCTCCCGGGGAGCTGTTTTTT. Its protein is CASGIHGGTSPPGELFF. Together with reference TRBV12-5 and TRBJ2-2, the CDR3 gives the full variable domain: DARVTQTPRHKVTEMGQEVTMRCQPILGHNTVFWYRQTMMQGLELLAYFRNRAPLDDSGMPKDRFSAEMPDATLATLKIQPSEPRDSAVYFCASGIHGGTSPPGELFFGEGSRLTVL.

The gene calls are TRBV19 and TRBJ2-3, with 7 nucleotides matching TRBD1. Trimming cost V 2 bases and J 5 bases; bases outside gene matches: 4. The V gene's germline CDR1 is LNHDA and CDR2 SQIVND (reference sequence). The CDR3 consists of 14 residues. The CDR3 DNA is TGTGCCAGTAGTATAACAGGGGCGGGAGATACGCAGTATTTT. Its protein is CASSITGAGDTQYF.

The chain is built from TRBV4-1 and TRBJ1-3; D possibly corresponds to TRBD1 (6 bases). The germline CDR1 and CDR2 sequences are MGHRA and YSYEKL. The V and J ends lost 3 bases and 2 bases respectively, with 23 bases between them. The CDR3 runs to 19 residues. CDR3 sequence reads: CASSHRGTLKGETGNTIYF. In DNA form, the CDR3 reads TGCGCCAGCAGCCACCGCGGGACACTCAAAGGCGAAACTGGAAACACCATATATTTT.